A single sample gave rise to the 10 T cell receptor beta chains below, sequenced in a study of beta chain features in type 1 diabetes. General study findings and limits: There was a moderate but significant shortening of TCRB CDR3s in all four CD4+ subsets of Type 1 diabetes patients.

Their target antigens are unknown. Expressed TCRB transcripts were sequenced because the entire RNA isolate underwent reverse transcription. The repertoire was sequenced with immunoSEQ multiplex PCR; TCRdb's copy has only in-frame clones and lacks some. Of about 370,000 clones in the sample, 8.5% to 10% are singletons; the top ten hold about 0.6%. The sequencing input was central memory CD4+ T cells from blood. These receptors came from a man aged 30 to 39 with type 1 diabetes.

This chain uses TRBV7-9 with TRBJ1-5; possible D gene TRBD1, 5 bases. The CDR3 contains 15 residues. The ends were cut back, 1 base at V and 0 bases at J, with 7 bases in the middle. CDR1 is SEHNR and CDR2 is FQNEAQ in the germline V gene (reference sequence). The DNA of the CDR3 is TGTGCCAGCAGCTTAGAGGGGAATAGCAATCAGCCCCAGCATTTT. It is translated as CASSLEGNSNQPQHF.

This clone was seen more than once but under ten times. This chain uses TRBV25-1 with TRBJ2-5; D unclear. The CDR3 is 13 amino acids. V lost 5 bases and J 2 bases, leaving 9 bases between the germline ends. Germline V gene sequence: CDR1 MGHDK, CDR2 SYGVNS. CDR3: CASSPSVQETQYF. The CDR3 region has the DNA TGTGCCAGCAGTCCCTCGGTACAAGAGACCCAGTACTTC.

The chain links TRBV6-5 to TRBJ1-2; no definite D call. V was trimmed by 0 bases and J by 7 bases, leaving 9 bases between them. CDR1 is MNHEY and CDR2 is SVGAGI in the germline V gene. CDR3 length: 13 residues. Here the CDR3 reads CASSYSEIRGYTF. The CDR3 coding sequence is TGTGCCAGCAGTTACTCGGAGATCCGTGGCTACACCTTC.

The CDR3, as DNA: TGCGCCAGCAGCTCGATTACCGGGAGCACCGGGGAGCTGTTTTTT. Its translation is CASSSITGSTGELFF. V and J are TRBV5-1 and TRBJ2-2; a possible D gene is TRBD2 (6 bases). Germline V lookup: CDR1 SGHRS, CDR2 YFSETQ. The CDR3 sequence is 15 residues long. V shed 3 bases and J shed 4 bases, with 13 bases lying between them.

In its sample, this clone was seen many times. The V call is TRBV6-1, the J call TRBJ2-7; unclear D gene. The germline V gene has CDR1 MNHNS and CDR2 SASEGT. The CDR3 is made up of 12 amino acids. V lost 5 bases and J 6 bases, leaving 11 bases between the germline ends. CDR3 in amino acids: CASSSYSTEQYF. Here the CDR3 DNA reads TGTGCCAGCAGTTCCTACTCGACCGAGCAGTACTTC.

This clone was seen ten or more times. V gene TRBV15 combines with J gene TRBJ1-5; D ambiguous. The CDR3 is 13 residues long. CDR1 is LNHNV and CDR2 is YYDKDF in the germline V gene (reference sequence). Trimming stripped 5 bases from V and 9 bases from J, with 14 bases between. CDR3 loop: CATSQIRTAPQHF. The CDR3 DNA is TGTGCCACCAGCCAAATAAGGACGGCGCCCCAGCATTTT.

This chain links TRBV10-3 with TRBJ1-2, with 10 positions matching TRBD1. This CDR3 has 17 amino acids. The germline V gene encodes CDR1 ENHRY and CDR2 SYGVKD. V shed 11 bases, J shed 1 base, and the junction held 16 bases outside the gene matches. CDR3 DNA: TGTGCCTCCCGTCCGGGGACAGGGGTCTTCCGTAACTATGGCTACACCTTC. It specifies CASRPGTGVFRNYGYTF.

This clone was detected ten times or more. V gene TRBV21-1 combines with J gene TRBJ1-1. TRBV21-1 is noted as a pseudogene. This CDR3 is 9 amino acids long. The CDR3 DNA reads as TGTGCCACGGACGTGAGGGCTTTCTTT. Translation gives CATDVRAFF.

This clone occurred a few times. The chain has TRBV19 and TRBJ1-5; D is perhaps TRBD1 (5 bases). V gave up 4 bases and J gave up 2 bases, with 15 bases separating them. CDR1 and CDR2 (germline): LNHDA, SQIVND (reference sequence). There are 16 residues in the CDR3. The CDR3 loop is CASSTRRAGGNQPQHF. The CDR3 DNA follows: TGTGCCAGTAGTACGAGACGGGCGGGGGGCAATCAGCCCCAGCATTTT.

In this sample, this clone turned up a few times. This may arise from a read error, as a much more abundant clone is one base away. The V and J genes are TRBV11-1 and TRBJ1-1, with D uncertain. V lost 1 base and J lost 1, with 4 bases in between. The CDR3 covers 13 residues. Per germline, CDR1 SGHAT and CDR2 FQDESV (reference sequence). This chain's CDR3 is CASSLDTNTEAFF. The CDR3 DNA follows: TGTGCCAGCAGCTTAGACACGAACACTGAAGCTTTCTTT.